This T cell receptor (beta chain) was captured in a study of T-cell reconstitution after alpha-beta-depleted transplantation in children. This clonotype has ten or more counts. Unique molecular identifiers were built into the TCRbeta library. Each CDR3 protein gets one entry after TCRdb re-called the PCR reads with MiXCR. The table includes about 360,000 distinct CDR3 sequences, less than 15% detected once. There are 17 residues in the CDR3. The V and J ends lost 1 base and 1 base, in that order; junction bases with no gene match: 5. CDR1 is SGHKS, CDR2 YYEKEE, per germline (reference sequence). V gene TRBV5-5 combines with J gene TRBJ2-1, with 10 bases identical to TRBD2. The sequence was obtained from a human donor who donated a stem cell graft to a child with Fanconi anemia. The sample in question was PBMCs, obtained from the stem cell graft. CDR3 sequence: CASSLRVAGGSYNEQFF. CDR3 coding DNA: TGTGCCAGCAGCTTGAGGGTAGCGGGGGGTTCCTACAATGAGCAGTTCTTC.